These 4 T cell receptor beta chains share one sample of origin, sequenced in a study of T cell responses to AZD1222 COVID-19 vaccine. The table came from immunoSEQ multiplex PCR; TCRdb's copy has only in-frame clones and leaves some out. Among fewer than 200,000 clones, about 90% were seen once, and the ten largest hold 1.9%. The sequenced sample was peripheral blood, obtained on day 0 of AZD1222 vaccination. The receptors originated from an adult in good health.

The rearrangement links TRBV10-3 to TRBJ1-5; D not certain. This CDR3 has 14 amino acids. The V and J ends lost 4 bases and 1 base respectively, with 8 bases between them. The germline V gene encodes CDR1 ENHRY and CDR2 SYGVKD. CDR3 nucleotides: TGTGCCATCAGTGTAGGTATGAGCAATCAGCCCCAGCATTTT. Its translation is CAISVGMSNQPQHF.

The gene calls are TRBV11-2 and TRBJ1-1; 8 nucleotides agree with TRBD1. Germline CDR1 is SGHAT and CDR2 is FQNNGV. V was pared by 5 bases and J by 0 bases, with 11 bases of the junction left unmatched. CDR3 length: 17 amino acids. This CDR3 reads CASSPGQGGAMNTEAFF. The CDR3 nucleotides are TGTGCCAGCAGCCCCGGACAGGGAGGGGCAATGAACACTGAAGCTTTCTTT. The full variable domain, with the rest looked up from reference TRBV11-2 and TRBJ1-1, is EAGVAQSPRYKIIEKRQSVAFWCNPISGHATLYWYQQILGQGPKLLIQFQNNGVVDDSQLPKDRFSAERLKGVDSTLKIQPAKLEDSAVYLCASSPGQGGAMNTEAFFGQGTRLTVV.

The chain joins TRBV9 to TRBJ2-7, with a possible D match to TRBD2 (6 bases). V dropped 4 bases and J dropped 6 bases, with 11 bases sitting between them. This CDR3 has 12 amino acids. The germline CDR1 and CDR2 sequences are SGDLS and YYNGEE. CDR3 loop: CASSNSGPEQYF. As DNA, the CDR3 is TGTGCCAGCAGCAATAGCGGTCCCGAGCAGTACTTC.

The J gene is TRBJ1-2, the V gene TRBV15; 7 nucleotides match TRBD1. Germline-derived CDR1 and CDR2 are LNHNV and YYDKDF (reference sequence). The CDR3 totals 18 residues. Unmatched junction bases numbered 17, after V lost 3 bases and J lost 4 bases. The CDR3, as DNA: TGTGCCACCAGCAGTATTCCTCTTGACAGGGAAATCGCCTATGGCTACACCTTC. It translates to CATSSIPLDREIAYGYTF.